This entry features one T cell receptor (beta chain) sequence. Sequencing used immunoSEQ multiplex PCR; TCRdb keeps in-frame clones, though not all of them. Of about 44,000 clones listed, less than 85% are singletons. The CDR3 extends over 18 amino acids. The V segment lost 3 bases and the J segment 0 bases; nucleotides outside the gene matches: 10. Germline loops: CDR1 LNHDA, CDR2 SQIVND (reference sequence). This sample is drawn from a study of blood T cell repertoires in COVID-19. The V call is TRBV19, the J call TRBJ2-7; 11 bases are a match to TRBD2. The sequence was collected from a woman between 70 and 85 years old with acute or convalescent COVID-19. The sequenced sample consisted of peripheral blood. Written as DNA, the CDR3 is TGTGCCAGTAGTATCGGGCTAGCGGGAGGTAAAAGCTCCTACGAGCAGTACTTC. Amino acids: CASSIGLAGGKSSYEQYF.